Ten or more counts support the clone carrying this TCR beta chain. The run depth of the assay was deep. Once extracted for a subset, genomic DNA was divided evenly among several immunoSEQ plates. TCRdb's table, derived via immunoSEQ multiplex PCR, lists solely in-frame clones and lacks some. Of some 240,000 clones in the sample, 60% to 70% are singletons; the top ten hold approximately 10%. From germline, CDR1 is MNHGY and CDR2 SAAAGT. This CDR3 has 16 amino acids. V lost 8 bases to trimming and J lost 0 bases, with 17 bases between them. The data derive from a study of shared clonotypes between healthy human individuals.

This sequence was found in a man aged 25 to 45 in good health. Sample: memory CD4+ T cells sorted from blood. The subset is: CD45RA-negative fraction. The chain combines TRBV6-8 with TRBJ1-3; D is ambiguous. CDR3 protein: CASRFPDRLSGNTIYF. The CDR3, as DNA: TGTGCCAGCCGATTTCCGGACCGTCTCTCTGGAAACACCATATATTTT.